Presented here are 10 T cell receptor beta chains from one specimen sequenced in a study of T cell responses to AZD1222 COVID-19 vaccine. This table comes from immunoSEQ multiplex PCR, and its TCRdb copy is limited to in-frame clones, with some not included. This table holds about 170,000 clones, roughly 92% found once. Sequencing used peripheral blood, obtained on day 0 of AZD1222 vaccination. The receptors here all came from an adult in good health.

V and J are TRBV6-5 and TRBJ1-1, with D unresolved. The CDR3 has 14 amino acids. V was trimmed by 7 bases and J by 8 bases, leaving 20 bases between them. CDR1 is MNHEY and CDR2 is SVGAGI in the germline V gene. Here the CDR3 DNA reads TGTGCCAGCATCAAAGAGGAATTTCGCGGAGAAGCTTTCTTT. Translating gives CASIKEEFRGEAFF.

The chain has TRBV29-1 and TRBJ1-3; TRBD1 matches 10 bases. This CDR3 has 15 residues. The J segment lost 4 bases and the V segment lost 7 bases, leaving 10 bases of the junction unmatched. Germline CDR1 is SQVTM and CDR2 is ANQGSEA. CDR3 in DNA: TGCAGCGGACTGAGGGGGACAGGGGTAGGAAACACCATATATTTT. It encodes CSGLRGTGVGNTIYF.

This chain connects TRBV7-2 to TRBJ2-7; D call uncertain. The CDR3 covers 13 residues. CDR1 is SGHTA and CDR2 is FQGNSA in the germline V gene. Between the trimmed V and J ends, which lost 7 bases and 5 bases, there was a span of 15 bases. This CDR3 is CASNHLVGNEQYF. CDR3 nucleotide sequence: TGTGCCAGCAACCATCTGGTGGGGAACGAGCAGTACTTC.

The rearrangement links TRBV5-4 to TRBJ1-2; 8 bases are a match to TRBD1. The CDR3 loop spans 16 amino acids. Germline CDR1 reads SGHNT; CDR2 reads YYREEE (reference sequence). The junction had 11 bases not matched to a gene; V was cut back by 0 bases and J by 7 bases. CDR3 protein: CASSLAFKTGEPGYTF. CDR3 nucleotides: TGTGCCAGCAGCTTGGCCTTTAAGACAGGGGAGCCTGGCTACACCTTC.

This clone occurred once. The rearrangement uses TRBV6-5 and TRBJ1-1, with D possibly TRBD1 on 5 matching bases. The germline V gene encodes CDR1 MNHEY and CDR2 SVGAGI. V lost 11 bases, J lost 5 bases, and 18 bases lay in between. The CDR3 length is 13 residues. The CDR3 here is CAHAAGRETEAFF. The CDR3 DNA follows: TGTGCCCACGCGGCGGGGCGAGAGACTGAAGCTTTCTTT.

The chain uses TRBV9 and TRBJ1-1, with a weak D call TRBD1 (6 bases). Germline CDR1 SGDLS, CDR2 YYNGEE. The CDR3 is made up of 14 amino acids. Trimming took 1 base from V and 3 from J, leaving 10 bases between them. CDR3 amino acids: CASSVRGDHTEAFF. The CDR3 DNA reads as TGTGCCAGCAGCGTAAGGGGGGACCACACTGAAGCTTTCTTT. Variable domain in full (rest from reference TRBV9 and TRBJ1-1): DSGVTQTPKHLITATGQRVTLRCSPRSGDLSVYWYQQSLDQGLQFLIQYYNGEERAKGNILERFSAQQFPDLHSELNLSSLELGDSALYFCASSVRGDHTEAFFGQGTRLTVV.

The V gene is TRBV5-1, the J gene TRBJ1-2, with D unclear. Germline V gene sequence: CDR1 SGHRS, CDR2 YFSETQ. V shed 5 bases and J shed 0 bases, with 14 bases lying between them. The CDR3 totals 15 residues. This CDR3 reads CASRPSVVANYGYTF. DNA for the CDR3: TGCGCCAGCAGGCCTTCCGTCGTAGCTAACTATGGCTACACCTTC.

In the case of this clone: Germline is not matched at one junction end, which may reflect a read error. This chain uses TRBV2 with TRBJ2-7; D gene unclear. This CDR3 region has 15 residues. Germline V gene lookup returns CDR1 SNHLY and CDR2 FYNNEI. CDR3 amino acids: CASTEEALYSYEQYF. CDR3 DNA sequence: TGTGCCAGCACTGAAGAGGCACTCTATTCCTACGAGCAGTACTTC. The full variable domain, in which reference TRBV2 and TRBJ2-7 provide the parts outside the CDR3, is EPEVTQTPSHQVTQMGQEVILRCVPISNHLYFYWYRQILGQKVEFLVSFYNNEISEKSEIFDDQFSVERPDGSNFTLKIRSTKLEDSAMYFCASTEEALYSYEQYFGPGTRLTVT.

CDR3 bases: TGTGCCAGCACCCCAACCGGGGGCCAGAGGCATGGCTACACCTTC. It codes for CASTPTGGQRHGYTF. The chain carries TRBV5-4 and TRBJ1-2; TRBD1 might be the D (6 bases). The germline V gene has CDR1 SGHNT and CDR2 YYREEE (reference sequence). CDR3 length equals 15 residues. The ends were cut back, 6 bases at V and 6 bases at J, with 21 bases in the middle.

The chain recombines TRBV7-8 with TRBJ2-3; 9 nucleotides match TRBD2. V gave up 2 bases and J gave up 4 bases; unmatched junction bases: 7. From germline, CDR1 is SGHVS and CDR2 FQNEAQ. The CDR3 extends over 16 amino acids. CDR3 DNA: TGTGCCAGCAGCTTACTTAGCGGGAGCGGGCCAGATACGCAGTATTTT. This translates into CASSLLSGSGPDTQYF.